This TCR beta chain was sequenced in a study of blood T cell repertoires in COVID-19. Study overall: COVID-19 samples collected from the United States, Italy and Spain covered acute and convalescent phases. The cDNA or gDNA used as material had been derived from T cells, B-cell-depleted T cells, or PBMCs.

Per the original data handling: Amplified reference gene primers provided the basis for estimating nucleated cell counts. Data came from immunoSEQ multiplex PCR; TCRdb stores just in-frame clones and leaves some out. V and J calls plus clone size are reproduced from that table; the DNA served to infer D and trimming. The sample lists some 200,000 clones, around 79% occurring once. J gave up 0 bases and V 3 bases, and 5 bases lay outside the gene matches. There are 16 residues in the CDR3. CDR1 SGHRS and CDR2 YFSETQ come from the germline V gene. This sequence originates from a woman in her 70s with acute or convalescent COVID-19. The sample comprised peripheral blood. The V call is TRBV5-1, the J call TRBJ1-4; 7 bases match TRBD1. This chain's CDR3 is CASSWTGDATNEKLFF. The CDR3 DNA follows: TGCGCCAGCAGCTGGACAGGAGATGCAACTAATGAAAAACTGTTTTTT.